The 23 T cell receptor beta chains given below trace back to one sample, sequenced in a study of STAT3 mutations in large granular lymphocyte leukemia. Profiled with immunoSEQ multiplex PCR; TCRdb holds only in-frame clones, not every one. The sample lists about 19,000 clones, around 92% occurring once. Overall study findings and caveats: In T-cell large granular lymphocyte leukemia, about half of patients showed multiple immunodominant subclonotypes.

These receptors are not linked to any known antigen. The specimen sequenced was peripheral blood mononuclear cells. These receptors all come from a man in his 60s with T-cell large granular lymphocyte leukemia. Some clones in this sample may be carry-over from other donors' samples.

The chain joins TRBV29-1 to TRBJ2-7; D is uncertain. The CDR3 consists of 12 residues. The ends were cut back, 5 bases at V and 0 bases at J, with 8 bases in the middle. CDR1 is SQVTM, CDR2 ANQGSEA, per germline. The chain's CDR3 is CSVTSSSYEQYF. The CDR3 DNA reads TGCAGCGTTACGTCTAGCTCCTACGAGCAGTACTTC.

The rearrangement links TRBV7-3 to TRBJ2-3; 9 bases line up with TRBD1. CDR1 SGHTA and CDR2 FQGTGA come from the germline V gene. Trimming removed 4 bases from V and 2 bases from J; junction bases left unmatched: 4. The CDR3 extends over 15 amino acids. The CDR3 spells CASSWGTGHTDTQYF. The CDR3 DNA reads TGTGCCAGCAGCTGGGGGACAGGGCACACAGATACGCAGTATTTT.

This clone was seen a handful of times. The chain has TRBV27 and TRBJ1-1, with no clear D. The germline CDR1 and CDR2 sequences are MNHEY and SMNVEV (reference sequence). This CDR3 spans 13 amino acids. V gave up 7 bases and J gave up 1 base, with 10 bases separating them. The CDR3, as DNA: TGTGCCAGCACCGGGTGGAAGAACACTGAAGCTTTCTTT. This codes for CASTGWKNTEAFF.

This clone was detected only a few times. This chain joins TRBV19 and TRBJ2-2; 11 bases line up with TRBD1. From germline, CDR1 is LNHDA and CDR2 SQIVND (reference sequence). The CDR3 loop spans 16 amino acids. V shed 6 bases, J shed 2 bases, and the junction held 5 bases outside the gene matches. The CDR3 spells CASRDRGRGNTGELFF. In DNA, the CDR3 is TGTGCCAGTAGGGACAGGGGGCGCGGTAACACCGGGGAGCTGTTTTTT.

The chain carries TRBV28 and TRBJ2-2; the match to TRBD2 covers 11 bases. Germline V gene lookup returns CDR1 MDHEN and CDR2 SYDVKM. The CDR3 spans 17 residues. The V segment lost 6 bases and the J segment 0 bases; nucleotides outside the gene matches: 6. The CDR3 loop reads CASSSEGLAANTGELFF. The DNA for the CDR3 is TGTGCCAGCAGCTCAGAGGGACTAGCGGCGAACACCGGGGAGCTGTTTTTT.

The chain carries TRBV4-3 and TRBJ2-7; tentative D call: TRBD2 (5 bases). The V and J ends lost 0 bases and 9 bases respectively, with 12 bases between them. CDR1 and CDR2 (germline): LGHNA, YSLEER. This CDR3 has 13 residues. The CDR3 is CASSQDNLGRQYF. The CDR3 nucleotides are TGCGCCAGCAGCCAAGATAACCTGGGGAGGCAGTACTTC.

The rearrangement joins TRBV5-1 to TRBJ2-7, with 11 positions matching TRBD1. Germline V lookup: CDR1 SGHRS, CDR2 YFSETQ. The junction had 6 bases not matched to a gene; V was cut back by 4 bases and J by 3 bases. The CDR3 is made up of 15 amino acids. The CDR3 region has the DNA TGCGCCAGCAGCCCTACCGGGACAGGGGGCTACGAGCAGTACTTC. It codes for CASSPTGTGGYEQYF.

The chain joins TRBV18 to TRBJ2-3; D is perhaps TRBD1 (6 bases). The germline V and J ends were trimmed by 8 bases and 2 bases, with 17 bases remaining between them. This CDR3 is built from 15 residues. Germline V gives CDR1 KGHSH, CDR2 LQKENI. CDR3 nucleotides: TGTGCCAGCGACTACTGGGGGCAAGCCACAGATACGCAGTATTTT. Amino acids: CASDYWGQATDTQYF.

This chain uses TRBV14 with TRBJ2-4, with D perhaps TRBD1 (7 bases). V was pared by 3 bases and J by 7 bases, with 19 bases between. The CDR3 spans 16 residues. In germline, CDR1 is SGHDN, CDR2 FVKESK. The CDR3 reads CASSHRGGGGRNIQYF. The DNA for the CDR3 is TGTGCCAGCAGCCATCGCGGTGGAGGGGGCCGCAACATTCAGTACTTC.

The chain recombines TRBV7-2 with TRBJ2-5; 8 bases fit TRBD1. The CDR3 contains 14 residues. Germline V lookup: CDR1 SGHTA, CDR2 FQGNSA. Losses at the gene ends were 2 bases for V and 5 bases for J; bases not matched to a gene: 4. The CDR3 region has the DNA TGTGCCAGCAGCTTATCAGGGGGCCGGGAGACCCAGTACTTC. Protein: CASSLSGGRETQYF.

The rearrangement joins TRBV5-4 to TRBJ1-6, with 10 bases lining up with TRBD1. The CDR3 covers 14 residues. Trimming took 3 bases from V and 10 from J; bases not matched to a gene: 4. Germline V CDR1 and CDR2: SGHNT, YYREEE (reference sequence). The CDR3 DNA follows: TGTGCCAGCAGCTGGACAGGGGGAGGGTCACCCCTCCACTTT. Amino acid sequence: CASSWTGGGSPLHF. Full variable domain (outside the CDR3, taken from reference TRBV5-4 and TRBJ1-6): ETGVTQSPTHLIKTRGQQVTLRCSSQSGHNTVSWYQQALGQGPQFIFQYYREEENGRGNFPPRFSGLQFPNYSSELNVNALELDDSALYLCASSWTGGGSPLHFGNGTRLTVT.

This chain connects TRBV5-1 to TRBJ2-1; D is unclear. Germline-derived CDR1 and CDR2 are SGHRS and YFSETQ. The CDR3 extends over 15 amino acids. V dropped 5 bases and J dropped 4 bases, with 16 bases sitting between them. DNA for the CDR3: TGCGCCAGCAGACCTTCTTACCAGATTTACAATGAGCAGTTCTTC. This gives the protein CASRPSYQIYNEQFF.

This sequence joins TRBV19 and TRBJ2-3, with D possibly being TRBD1 or TRBD2 (5 bases each). The CDR3 runs 14 residues. The V gene's germline CDR1 is LNHDA and CDR2 SQIVND (reference sequence). Trimming took 7 bases from V and 0 from J, leaving 11 bases between them. The CDR3 sequence: CASIPGPSTDTQYF. Written as DNA, the CDR3 is TGTGCCAGTATCCCGGGACCTAGCACAGATACGCAGTATTTT.

J is TRBJ1-6 and V is TRBV2; D is perhaps TRBD1 (6 bases). Per germline, CDR1 SNHLY and CDR2 FYNNEI. The V end lost 6 bases, the J end lost 5 bases, and 23 bases lay between the germline ends. This CDR3 is 18 amino acids long. The CDR3 loop is CASSLTYPGQTHNSPLHF. For the CDR3, the DNA is TGTGCCAGCAGCCTGACCTATCCTGGACAGACCCATAATTCACCCCTCCACTTT. Full variable domain (missing parts from reference TRBV2 and TRBJ1-6): EPEVTQTPSHQVTQMGQEVILRCVPISNHLYFYWYRQILGQKVEFLVSFYNNEISEKSEIFDDQFSVERPDGSNFTLKIRSTKLEDSAMYFCASSLTYPGQTHNSPLHFGNGTRLTVT.

The chain is built from TRBV5-4 and TRBJ1-1; D call uncertain. CDR3 length equals 14 residues. CDR1 and CDR2 from the germline V gene are SGHNT and YYREEE (reference sequence). With 5 bases removed from V and 0 bases from J, the gap between germline ends came to 11 bases. The CDR3 DNA sequence: TGTGCCAGCAGATTAGAGGGATTGAACACTGAAGCTTTCTTT. It yields the protein CASRLEGLNTEAFF. Complete variable domain (other parts from reference TRBV5-4 and TRBJ1-1): ETGVTQSPTHLIKTRGQQVTLRCSSQSGHNTVSWYQQALGQGPQFIFQYYREEENGRGNFPPRFSGLQFPNYSSELNVNALELDDSALYLCASRLEGLNTEAFFGQGTRLTVV.

The count of this clone is one. The chain couples TRBV9 to TRBJ2-2, with D possibly called TRBD1 or TRBD2 (5 bases each). V was clipped by 2 bases and J by 1 base, with 15 bases between them. The CDR3 is 17 amino acids. The germline V gene has CDR1 SGDLS and CDR2 YYNGEE. The CDR3 nucleotides read TGTGCCAGCAGCGTGCCGACCCATGGGGGGAACACCGGGGAGCTGTTTTTT. Its translation is CASSVPTHGGNTGELFF.

This clone showed up just a few times. The CDR3 DNA sequence: TGTGCCAGCAGTCCAGGGGCCCGTGCTGGCTACACCTTC. It is translated as CASSPGARAGYTF. This rearrangement joins TRBV6-5 to TRBJ1-2; maybe TRBD1 (6 bases). Per the germline V gene, CDR1 is MNHEY and CDR2 is SVGAGI. Trimming removed 5 bases from V and 7 bases from J, with 14 bases in between. This CDR3 has 13 residues.

The chain combines TRBV5-1 with TRBJ2-1, with D maybe TRBD2 (6 bases). Between the trimmed V and J ends, which lost 0 bases and 9 bases, there was a span of 19 bases. The CDR3 extends over 16 amino acids. Per the germline V gene, CDR1 is SGHRS and CDR2 is YFSETQ. The CDR3 sequence: CASSLAQGLPSGEQFF. As DNA, the CDR3 is TGCGCCAGCAGCTTGGCCCAGGGACTCCCTTCAGGTGAGCAGTTCTTC.

The gene calls are TRBV10-3 and TRBJ1-2; a possible D gene is TRBD1 (5 bases). Trimming shortened V by 5 bases and J by 8 bases, and 18 bases separated the two germline ends. The germline V gene encodes CDR1 ENHRY and CDR2 SYGVKD. This CDR3 is 14 amino acids long. CDR3 DNA sequence: TGTGCCATCAGTCGGGCCGAGCGGGAGGGGGGCTACACCTTC. Residues: CAISRAEREGGYTF.

The J gene is TRBJ2-7, the V gene TRBV7-2, with 8 bases identical to TRBD2. The CDR3 sequence is 14 residues long. V lost 3 bases and J lost 5; bases outside the gene matches: 6. The germline V gene has CDR1 SGHTA and CDR2 FQGNSA. The CDR3 nucleotides read TGTGCCAGCAGCTTGAGACTAGCGAGTAACGAGCAGTACTTC. It translates to CASSLRLASNEQYF. The complete variable domain, with remaining parts taken from reference TRBV7-2 and TRBJ2-7, reads GAGVSQSPSNKVTEKGKDVELRCDPISGHTALYWYRQSLGQGLEFLIYFQGNSAPDKSGLPSDRFSAERTGGSVSTLTIQRTQQEDSAVYLCASSLRLASNEQYFGPGTRLTVT.

The chain employs TRBV5-1 and TRBJ1-2; no clear D gene. Trimming pared 4 bases from V and 2 bases from J, leaving 15 bases between. CDR1 and CDR2 (germline): SGHRS, YFSETQ. The CDR3 totals 15 residues. This CDR3 is CASSPRRGINYGYTF. In DNA, the CDR3 is TGCGCCAGCAGCCCCCGTAGAGGGATCAACTATGGCTACACCTTC.

This clone was recorded only once. This CDR3 is also generated by other DNA sequences in the sample. This chain connects TRBV27 to TRBJ2-7, with 8 bases matching TRBD2. CDR1 is MNHEY, CDR2 SMNVEV, per germline (reference sequence). The CDR3 contains 15 residues. Trimming removed 2 bases from V and 2 bases from J; junction bases left unmatched: 5. CDR3 bases: TGTGCCAGCAGTTTAAAGGGACTAGGGACCTACGAGCAGTACTTC. It translates to CASSLKGLGTYEQYF.

The chain couples TRBV5-1 to TRBJ1-5, with D unresolved. Germline V CDR1 and CDR2: SGHRS, YFSETQ. Trimming removed 3 bases from V and 4 bases from J, with 11 bases in between. The CDR3 loop spans 14 amino acids. DNA of the CDR3: TGCGCCAGCAGCTCCCCGGGCCCTAATCAGCCCCAGCATTTT. Its protein is CASSSPGPNQPQHF.